This T cell receptor beta chain was captured in a study of blood T cell repertoires in COVID-19. Turning to the study itself: The samples span acute and convalescent COVID-19 from the United States, Italy and Spain. T cells, B-cell-depleted T cells, or PBMCs supplied cDNA or gDNA.

As handled by the study authors: Amplified reference gene primers provided the basis for estimating nucleated cell counts. Assay used: immunoSEQ multiplex PCR; TCRdb lists only in-frame clones, some missing. V and J calls and clone size are as listed in that table; D and trimming were resolved from the DNA. Among around 63,000 clones listed, approximately 90% were seen once. The CDR3 has 15 residues. Trimming took 3 bases from V and 0 from J, leaving 9 bases between them. The germline gives CDR1 MDHEN, CDR2 SYDVKM. The sample was peripheral blood. The TCR comes from a woman aged 80 or over with acute or convalescent COVID-19. The gene calls are TRBV28 and TRBJ1-3; D is undetermined. CDR3 in amino acids: CASSFASISGNTIYF. The DNA for the CDR3 is TGTGCCAGCAGTTTTGCCAGTATCTCTGGAAACACCATATATTTT.